This entry features one T cell receptor beta chain sequence. TCRdb's table, derived via immunoSEQ multiplex PCR, lists solely in-frame clones and lacks some. The sample holds 550,000 to 800,000 clones, approximately 85% seen once. This specimen comes from a study of shared T cell receptors in the human thymus. Losses at the gene ends were 2 bases for V and 1 base for J; bases not matched to a gene: 11. Per germline, CDR1 MNHEY and CDR2 SMNVEV (reference sequence). CDR3 length: 18 amino acids. This same sample was also taken into another study, of human thymus T cells. This second study says: Thymus pieces cut out during corrective heart surgery were the tissue that was used.

Source material: thymocytes. The TCR was taken from a girl under three years old with a congenital heart defect. This sequence joins TRBV27 and TRBJ2-3; 8 bases are shared with TRBD2. Here the CDR3 DNA reads TGTGCCAGCAGTTTAGATTCGGGGGGGGGAGGGGGCACAGATACGCAGTATTTT. Translation gives CASSLDSGGGGGTDTQYF.